This T cell receptor beta chain was obtained from a study of blood T cell repertoires in COVID-19. Study at large: Material from acute and convalescent COVID-19 was sourced from the United States, Italy and Spain. Sources were T cells, B-cell-depleted T cells, or PBMCs; the material itself was cDNA or gDNA.

CDR1 and CDR2 (germline): LNHDA, SQIVND (reference sequence). This CDR3 region has 19 residues. J gave up 5 bases and V 1 base, and 13 bases lay outside the gene matches. The age range of participants was about 18 to 100 years, with residence in around 22 US areas. In Cohort 3, a recovered donor had either two negative PCRs, clearance, or symptom resolution. Produced via immunoSEQ multiplex PCR; TCRdb's table is partial and in-frame only. Of 250,000 to 350,000 clones in the sample, around 91% were seen once. The receptor was isolated from a woman aged 18-29 years who had recovered from COVID-19. Sequencing was carried out using PBMCs or T cells enriched from blood (not recorded which). The rearrangement uses TRBV19 and TRBJ2-2; 10 positions match TRBD2. The CDR3 sequence is CASSIARWQERGGTGELFF. The CDR3 bases are TGTGCCAGTAGTATAGCGAGATGGCAGGAGCGGGGGGGGACCGGGGAGCTGTTTTTT. Variable domain in full (rest from reference TRBV19 and TRBJ2-2): DGGITQSPKYLFRKEGQNVTLSCEQNLNHDAMYWYRQDPGQGLRLIYYSQIVNDFQKGDIAEGYSVSREKKESFPLTVTSAQKNPTAFYLCASSIARWQERGGTGELFFGEGSRLTVL.